The 24 T cell receptor beta chains below were found in one sample sequenced in a study of Ad26.COV2.S vaccination and SARS-CoV-2 variants. Described treatment: roughly 18 received Ad26.COV2.S at low or high dose, single or two shots; a few received placebo; per-sample allocation not given. Sampling took place 63 days after the first vaccine or placebo injection. Assay used: immunoSEQ multiplex PCR; TCRdb lists only in-frame clones, some missing. The profile covers 300,000 to 400,000 clones, with around 90% appearing a single time and roughly 3.1% taken by the ten largest. Sample: peripheral blood, taken in a trial of Ad26.COV2.S vaccine versus placebo. These receptor sequences come from a person aged 18-65 years who received the Ad26.COV2.S COVID-19 vaccine or a placebo.

This clone was picked up one time. The genes are TRBV7-9 and TRBJ2-2; D may match TRBD1 or TRBD2 (5 bases each). CDR3 size: 14 residues. Trimming stripped 6 bases from V and 6 bases from J, with 14 bases between. Germline CDR1 reads SEHNR; CDR2 reads FQNEAQ (reference sequence). The CDR3 DNA is TGTGCCAGCAGTCCGGCCCGGGGCGCCGGGGAGCTGTTTTTT. The encoded protein is CASSPARGAGELFF. Full variable domain (remainder filled in from reference TRBV7-9 and TRBJ2-2): DTGVSQNPRHKITKRGQNVTFRCDPISEHNRLYWYRQTLGQGPEFLTYFQNEAQLEKSRLLSDRFSAERPKGSFSTLEIQRTEQGDSAMYLCASSPARGAGELFFGEGSRLTVL.

The chain carries TRBV7-2 and TRBJ2-4; tentative D call: TRBD2 (6 bases). Between the trimmed V and J ends, which lost 4 bases and 3 bases, there was a span of 16 bases. CDR3 size: 16 residues. In germline, CDR1 is SGHTA, CDR2 FQGNSA. CDR3 sequence (DNA): TGTGCCAGCAGCTCGCGGAGGGCTGACGACAAAAACATTCAGTACTTC. Encoded protein: CASSSRRADDKNIQYF.

The chain recombines TRBV7-2 with TRBJ1-3; 7 positions match TRBD1. CDR1 and CDR2 from the germline V gene are SGHTA and FQGNSA. The CDR3 spans 15 residues. V shed 1 base, J shed 9 bases, and the junction held 9 bases outside the gene matches. CDR3 sequence (DNA): TGTGCCAGCAGCTTAGAGAGAGGGGGCGGGGTCACCATATATTTT. Its protein is CASSLERGGGVTIYF.

The chain carries TRBV9 and TRBJ2-3; 7 nucleotides line up with TRBD2. Losses at the gene ends were 6 bases for V and 0 bases for J; bases not matched to a gene: 4. The CDR3 loop spans 14 amino acids. Germline V CDR1 and CDR2: SGDLS, YYNGEE. CDR3: CASNSGGSTDTQYF. The CDR3 DNA reads TGTGCCAGCAATTCGGGGGGTAGCACAGATACGCAGTATTTT.

V gene TRBV9 combines with J gene TRBJ1-6; no firm D call. This CDR3 has 15 residues. V gave up 1 base and J gave up 7 bases, with 12 bases separating them. Looked up from germline, CDR1 is SGDLS and CDR2 is YYNGEE. This CDR3 is CASSVSYNPNSPLHF. The CDR3 nucleotides are TGTGCCAGCAGCGTATCCTACAACCCCAATTCACCCCTCCACTTT. Filled out from reference TRBV9 and TRBJ1-6, the complete variable domain reads DSGVTQTPKHLITATGQRVTLRCSPRSGDLSVYWYQQSLDQGLQFLIQYYNGEERAKGNILERFSAQQFPDLHSELNLSSLELGDSALYFCASSVSYNPNSPLHFGNGTRLTVT.

The chain recombines TRBV3-1 (or the pseudogene TRBV3-2) with TRBJ2-3; 11 nucleotides line up with TRBD2. The CDR3 loop spans 16 amino acids. The V gene's germline CDR1 is LGHDT and CDR2 YNNKEL (reference sequence). Germline trimming cut 0 bases from V and 6 bases from J; bases unmatched to any gene: 5. The CDR3 nucleotides read TGTGCCAGCAGCCAAGATCTAGCGGGGGGCCTGGATACGCAGTATTTT. It specifies CASSQDLAGGLDTQYF.

The chain uses TRBV5-6 and TRBJ1-4; D unclear. The CDR3 loop spans 14 amino acids. The V end lost 0 bases, the J end lost 7 bases, and 10 bases lay between the germline ends. Per germline, CDR1 SGHDT and CDR2 YYEEEE. CDR3 nucleotides: TGTGCCAGCAGCTTGGAGCGGCTGGGTGAAAAACTGTTTTTT. Protein: CASSLERLGEKLFF.

The CDR3 sequence is CASSVVPSMNTEAFF. The CDR3 nucleotides are TGTGCCAGCAGCGTAGTGCCCAGCATGAACACTGAAGCTTTCTTT. The rearrangement joins TRBV9 to TRBJ1-1; D unresolved. The CDR3 runs to 15 residues. The germline V and J ends were trimmed by 0 bases and 0 bases, with 9 bases remaining between them. The germline V gene encodes CDR1 SGDLS and CDR2 YYNGEE.

The chain has TRBV21-1 and TRBJ2-7; no check of the table's D call, TRBD2, against the DNA was made. TRBV21-1 is noted as a pseudogene. The CDR3 is 15 amino acids. The CDR3 nucleotides read TGTGCCAGCAGCAAAGGGGAGGGGCGGGCACTCGAGCAGTACTTC. Translated: CASSKGEGRALEQYF.

This sequence joins TRBV30 and TRBJ2-6, with a tentative D call TRBD1 (6 bases). The V end was cut by 2 bases, the J end by 0 bases, with 8 bases between. Germline CDR1 GTSNPN, CDR2 SVGIG (reference sequence). This CDR3 spans 15 amino acids. CDR3 in amino acids: CAWSQDSSGANVLTF. The DNA for the CDR3 is TGTGCCTGGAGTCAGGACAGCTCTGGGGCCAACGTCCTGACTTTC.

This rearrangement joins TRBV7-6 to TRBJ2-3; D ambiguous. The V and J ends lost 5 bases and 6 bases respectively, with 9 bases between them. The CDR3 is 12 amino acids. Germline CDR1 is SGHVS and CDR2 is FNYEAQ. CDR3 region: CASSLATDTQYF. CDR3 sequence (DNA): TGTGCCAGCAGCCTCGCCACCGATACGCAGTATTTT.

V usage is TRBV6-6 and J usage is TRBJ1-2; no clear D. Looked up from germline, CDR1 is MNHNY and CDR2 is SVGAGI (reference sequence). The CDR3 runs to 12 residues. Trimming stripped 2 bases from V and 2 bases from J, with 3 bases between. The CDR3 region has the DNA TGTGCCAGCAGTTACCTCAACTATGGCTACACCTTC. Its protein is CASSYLNYGYTF.

J is TRBJ1-5 and V is TRBV5-1, with 9 bases lining up with TRBD1. V trimming: 0 bases; J trimming: 6 bases; junction bases outside the gene matches: 4. The CDR3 runs to 15 residues. Germline CDR1 SGHRS, CDR2 YFSETQ. CDR3: CASSLEGQGIQPQHF. The DNA for the CDR3 is TGCGCCAGCAGCTTGGAGGGACAGGGAATTCAGCCCCAGCATTTT.

This sequence joins TRBV18 and TRBJ2-3, with unresolved D. CDR1 is KGHSH and CDR2 is LQKENI in the germline V gene. This CDR3 spans 14 amino acids. Trimming cost V 3 bases and J 1 base, with 8 bases left between them. DNA for the CDR3: TGTGCCAGCTCACCCGACGCCCGCACAGATACGCAGTATTTT. Translation gives CASSPDARTDTQYF.

Here the CDR3 DNA reads TGTGCCAGACAACGGGGGAGCTCCTACAATGAGCAGTTCTTC. It codes for CARQRGSSYNEQFF. The V gene is TRBV2, the J gene TRBJ2-1; possibly TRBD2 for D (6 bases). The CDR3 runs to 14 residues. Germline CDR1 is SNHLY and CDR2 is FYNNEI. Trimming stripped 9 bases from V and 0 bases from J, with 12 bases between.

The chain recombines TRBV27 with TRBJ1-5, with D uncertain. V lost 6 bases, J lost 2 bases, and 11 bases lay in between. Germline V gene data show CDR1 as MNHEY and CDR2 as SMNVEV (reference sequence). The CDR3 consists of 14 residues. CDR3 sequence: CASRNGAGNQPQHF. In nucleotides, the CDR3 is TGTGCCAGCAGAAATGGCGCCGGCAATCAGCCCCAGCATTTT.

The V call is TRBV21-1, the J call TRBJ2-7; the table's D call, TRBD2, was not checked against the DNA. TRBV21-1 is deemed a pseudogene. CDR3 length: 12 residues. CDR3 protein: CASEGSSYEQYF. The CDR3 nucleotides are TGTGCCAGCGAAGGGAGCTCCTACGAGCAGTACTTC.

The gene calls are TRBV7-2 and TRBJ2-1; D is unclear. The CDR3 is 15 amino acids. Germline lookup yields CDR1 SGHTA and CDR2 FQGNSA. Trimming shortened V by 1 base and J by 0 bases, and 7 bases separated the two germline ends. The CDR3 loop reads CASSLVRSSYNEQFF. CDR3 bases: TGTGCCAGCAGCTTAGTCAGAAGCTCCTACAATGAGCAGTTCTTC.

J is TRBJ1-3 and V is TRBV18; 10 bases agree with TRBD1. In germline, CDR1 is KGHSH, CDR2 LQKENI. V lost 3 bases and J lost 1; bases outside the gene matches: 6. The length of the CDR3 is 17 residues. The CDR3 reads CASSPGQGPTSGNTIYF. The CDR3 DNA reads as TGTGCCAGCTCACCGGGACAGGGGCCAACTTCTGGAAACACCATATATTTT.

The V call is TRBV5-1, the J call TRBJ1-1; D gene uncertain. Trimming removed 7 bases at V and 5 bases at J, with 12 bases between. The germline V gene has CDR1 SGHRS and CDR2 YFSETQ. The CDR3 consists of 12 residues. CDR3 sequence (DNA): TGCGCCAGCTCCCGACCTGGGACTGAAGCTTTCTTT. Its protein product is CASSRPGTEAFF.

This clone was picked up one time. The chain links TRBV4-3 to TRBJ2-7, with unresolved D. CDR1 LGHNA and CDR2 YSLEER come from the germline V gene. The germline V and J ends were trimmed by 1 base and 6 bases, with 10 bases remaining between them. There are 13 residues in the CDR3. The CDR3 coding sequence is TGCGCCAGCAGCCAAGGAATAGGAGTCGAGCAGTACTTC. Protein: CASSQGIGVEQYF.

The chain uses TRBV13 and TRBJ2-7, with D possibly matching TRBD1 (6 bases). In germline, CDR1 is PRHDT, CDR2 FYEKMQ (reference sequence). The CDR3 covers 13 residues. V lost 6 bases and J 3 bases, leaving 12 bases between the germline ends. Written as DNA, the CDR3 is TGTGCCAGCAGAATCCAGGGGAACTACGAGCAGTACTTC. Translating it yields CASRIQGNYEQYF.

The chain couples TRBV18 to TRBJ1-1, with D unclear. The V end lost 3 bases, the J end lost 2 bases, and 7 bases lay between the germline ends. This CDR3 is built from 13 residues. CDR1 and CDR2 from the germline V gene are KGHSH and LQKENI. The CDR3 DNA reads as TGTGCCAGCTCACCGGCAGATAACACTGAAGCTTTCTTT. Its translation: CASSPADNTEAFF.

The V gene is TRBV28, the J gene TRBJ2-2; possible D gene TRBD1, 6 bases. V gave up 5 bases and J gave up 7 bases, with 14 bases separating them. Per germline, CDR1 MDHEN and CDR2 SYDVKM. The length of the CDR3 is 14 residues. In nucleotides, the CDR3 is TGTGCCAGCAGTCCGCAGGGGTTAGGCGGGGAGCTGTTTTTT. This encodes CASSPQGLGGELFF.